Each of the 14 T cell receptor beta chains below was sequenced from the same sample in a study of neurological immune-mediated disorders. One entry per CDR3 protein, called by TCRdb with MiXCR from the 5' RACE reads. The table includes approximately 45,000 distinct CDR3 sequences, roughly 13% detected once. Described time point: longitudinal time-point 3. The sequenced material came from PBMCs. Receptor source: a man aged 30-40 years in good health.

In its sample, this clonotype was seen many times. This sequence joins TRBV5-1 and TRBJ2-1; TRBD2 matches 7 bases. The junction had 15 bases not matched to a gene; V was cut back by 7 bases and J by 2 bases. CDR3 length: 17 residues. Germline V lookup: CDR1 SGHRS, CDR2 YFSETQ. The CDR3 here is CASASGGPGPTYNEQFF. The CDR3 bases are TGCGCCAGCGCTAGCGGCGGGCCGGGACCCACCTACAATGAGCAGTTCTTC.

The chain links TRBV29-1 to TRBJ2-1; D unclear. The CDR3 is made up of 14 amino acids. Germline values: CDR1 SQVTM, CDR2 ANQGSEA. V was trimmed by 3 bases and J by 0 bases, leaving 9 bases between them. The DNA of the CDR3 is TGCAGCGTTGATAGTAAGAGCTCCTACAATGAGCAGTTCTTC. As protein: CSVDSKSSYNEQFF.

This clonotype has at least ten counts. V usage is TRBV29-1 and J usage is TRBJ2-3, with 7 bases aligning to TRBD2. Germline CDR1 is SQVTM and CDR2 is ANQGSEA. CDR3 length: 15 amino acids. V shed 3 bases, J shed 0 bases, and the junction held 6 bases outside the gene matches. DNA for the CDR3: TGCAGCGTTGAGGCCCGGGGGGTAAGCACAGATACGCAGTATTTT. The encoded protein is CSVEARGVSTDTQYF.

This clonotype was seen at least ten times. J is TRBJ1-1 and V is TRBV5-1; unclear D gene. V dropped 0 bases and J dropped 3 bases, with 6 bases sitting between them. CDR3 length: 13 residues. From germline, CDR1 is SGHRS and CDR2 YFSETQ. The CDR3 loop reads CASSLDSDTEAFF. The CDR3 region has the DNA TGCGCCAGCAGCTTGGACAGCGACACTGAAGCTTTCTTT.

This clonotype was picked up a small number of times. The chain couples TRBV5-5 to TRBJ2-1; possibly TRBD1 or TRBD2 for D (5 bases each). With 2 bases removed from V and 1 base from J, the gap between germline ends came to 13 bases. Germline V lookup: CDR1 SGHKS, CDR2 YYEKEE (reference sequence). The CDR3 length is 16 residues. CDR3 in DNA: TGTGCCAGCAGCTTTAGGGGAGAAAATTCCTACAATGAGCAGTTCTTC. It is translated as CASSFRGENSYNEQFF.

This clonotype has ten or more counts. The V and J genes are TRBV7-8 and TRBJ2-7; a weak D match, TRBD2 (5 bases). Per the germline V gene, CDR1 is SGHVS and CDR2 is FQNEAQ. The CDR3 runs 13 residues. Trimming removed 5 bases at V and 5 bases at J, with 13 bases between. CDR3 DNA: TGTGCCAGCAGCCCCCCGCGGCGGGACGAGCAGTACTTC. It translates to CASSPPRRDEQYF.

There are many counts of this clonotype. The chain has TRBV7-9 and TRBJ2-4, with D unclear. The V gene lost 1 base and the J gene lost 0 bases, with 10 bases spanning the gap. Germline V gene lookup returns CDR1 SEHNR and CDR2 FQNEAQ (reference sequence). The CDR3 covers 16 residues. The CDR3 loop reads CASSLGDTVAKNIQYF. The CDR3 DNA reads TGTGCCAGCAGCTTAGGCGACACTGTAGCCAAAAACATTCAGTACTTC.

This clonotype was observed many times. The J gene is TRBJ1-6, the V gene TRBV5-1; no clear D gene. The germline V gene has CDR1 SGHRS and CDR2 YFSETQ. This CDR3 comprises 16 residues. Trimming left V 0 bases short and J 5 bases short, with 12 bases between. CDR3 in amino acids: CASSLDVSTNNSPLHF. CDR3 coding DNA: TGCGCCAGCAGCTTGGACGTAAGCACAAATAATTCACCCCTCCACTTT.

This clonotype was recorded many times. This sequence joins TRBV5-1 and TRBJ2-2; tentative D call: TRBD1 (5 bases). Germline V gives CDR1 SGHRS, CDR2 YFSETQ. The CDR3 runs to 15 residues. V dropped 5 bases and J dropped 4 bases, with 15 bases sitting between them. CDR3 nucleotides: TGCGCCAGCAGTCCTGGGGCAGGGTCCACCGGGGAGCTGTTTTTT. It yields the protein CASSPGAGSTGELFF.

In this sample, this clonotype turned up many times. CDR3 nucleotide sequence: TGTGCCAGCAGCGATGGACAGTTGAACACTGAAGCTTTCTTT. Translation: CASSDGQLNTEAFF. This chain joins TRBV6-2 or TRBV6-3 and TRBJ1-1; maybe TRBD1 (6 bases). Germline loops: CDR1 MNHEY, CDR2 SVGEGT. This CDR3 is 14 amino acids long. Trimming removed 6 bases from V and 0 bases from J, with 11 bases in between.

The sample holds many counts of this clonotype. V is TRBV10-2 and J is TRBJ2-2; D remains ambiguous. Trimming shortened V by 3 bases and J by 6 bases, and 11 bases separated the two germline ends. Germline V CDR1 and CDR2: WSHSY, SAAADI. The CDR3 totals 14 residues. CDR3 nucleotide sequence: TGCGCCAGCAGTGAATTTGGTGCCTCCGGGGAGCTGTTTTTT. The encoded protein is CASSEFGASGELFF.

This clonotype was observed at least ten times. CDR3 amino acids: CASSELAGTQRGNTEAFF. CDR3 coding DNA: TGTGCCAGCAGTGAACTAGCCGGGACCCAAAGGGGGAACACTGAAGCTTTCTTT. This chain links TRBV6-1 with TRBJ1-1; a possible D gene is TRBD1 (5 bases). CDR1 and CDR2 (germline): MNHNS, SASEGT. This CDR3 has 18 amino acids. Trimming pared 2 bases from V and 1 base from J, leaving 20 bases between.

This clonotype has a count of ten or more. This chain joins TRBV7-8 and TRBJ2-3; 11 bases agree with TRBD2. V was clipped by 4 bases and J by 4 bases; unmatched bases: 7. Germline lookup yields CDR1 SGHVS and CDR2 FQNEAQ. The CDR3 spans 16 residues. CDR3 sequence reads: CASSYRLAGLADTQYF. The CDR3 DNA follows: TGTGCCAGCAGCTACCGACTAGCGGGACTTGCAGATACGCAGTATTTT.

Ten or more counts support this clonotype. V and J are TRBV5-1 and TRBJ2-7; 10 bases match TRBD2. The length of the CDR3 is 14 residues. After removal of 7 bases from V and 0 bases from J, the junction contained 4 bases not matched to a gene. Looked up from germline, CDR1 is SGHRS and CDR2 is YFSETQ. The CDR3 is CASSRTSGSYEQYF. The CDR3 DNA reads as TGCGCCAGCTCCCGGACTAGCGGCTCCTACGAGCAGTACTTC.